This T cell receptor beta chain was found in a study of patients and donors after allogeneic stem cell transplantation. TCRdb reprocessed the RT-PCR reads with MiXCR, giving one entry per CDR3 protein. Here the sample spans about 72,000 distinct CDR3 sequences, around 27% being singletons. V was shortened by 5 bases and J by 1 base, with 8 bases between the two germline ends. This CDR3 is built from 13 residues. Germline V lookup: CDR1 SGHAT, CDR2 FQDESV (reference sequence). Sequencing was done on a sample of blood, either unsorted or a sorted T cell fraction (not recorded which). The chain employs TRBV11-1 and TRBJ1-1; D not resolved. The clonotype was recovered from a human donor who was either an allogeneic HSCT recipient or a stem cell or donor lymphocyte infusion donor (not recorded which). It is not recorded whose cells these are; they may come from a transplant donor. The CDR3 spells CASSVAGNTEAFF. The CDR3 DNA sequence: TGTGCCAGCAGCGTCGCCGGGAACACTGAAGCTTTCTTT.